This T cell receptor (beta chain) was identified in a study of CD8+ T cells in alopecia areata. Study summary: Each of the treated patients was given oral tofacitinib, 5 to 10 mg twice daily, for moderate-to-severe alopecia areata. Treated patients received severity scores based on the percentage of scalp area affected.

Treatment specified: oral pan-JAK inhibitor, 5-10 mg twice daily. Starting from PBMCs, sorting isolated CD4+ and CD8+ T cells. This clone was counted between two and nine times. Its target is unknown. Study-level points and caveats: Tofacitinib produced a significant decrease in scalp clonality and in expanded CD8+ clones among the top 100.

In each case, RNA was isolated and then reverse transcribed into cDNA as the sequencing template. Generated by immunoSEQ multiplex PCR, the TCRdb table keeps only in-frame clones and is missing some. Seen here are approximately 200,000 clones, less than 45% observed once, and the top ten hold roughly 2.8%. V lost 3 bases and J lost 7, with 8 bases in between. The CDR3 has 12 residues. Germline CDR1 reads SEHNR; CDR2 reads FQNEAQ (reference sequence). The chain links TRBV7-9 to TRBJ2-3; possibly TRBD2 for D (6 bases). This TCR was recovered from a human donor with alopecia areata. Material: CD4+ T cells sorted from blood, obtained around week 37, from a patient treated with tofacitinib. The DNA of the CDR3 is TGTGCCAGCAGCTTCGGGGGAAATACGCAGTATTTT. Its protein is CASSFGGNTQYF. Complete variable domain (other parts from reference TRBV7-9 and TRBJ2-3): DTGVSQNPRHKITKRGQNVTFRCDPISEHNRLYWYRQTLGQGPEFLTYFQNEAQLEKSRLLSDRFSAERPKGSFSTLEIQRTEQGDSAMYLCASSFGGNTQYFGPGTRLTVL.